These 21 T cell receptor beta chains share one sample of origin, sequenced in a study of cytomegalovirus exposure and HLA in healthy donors. The repertoire was sequenced with immunoSEQ multiplex PCR; TCRdb's copy has only in-frame clones and lacks some. Counted here are roughly 100,000 clones, roughly 86% occurring once; the ten biggest clones make up 4%. Source material: PBMCs. The receptors derive from a woman between 18 and 30 years old in good health and CMV-seropositive.

This clone was recorded a few times. This chain connects TRBV12-5 to TRBJ1-1; D unresolved. The CDR3 sequence is 13 residues long. The V end was cut by 0 bases, the J end by 6 bases, with 8 bases between. CDR1 LGHNT and CDR2 FRNRAP come from the germline V gene. The CDR3 loop is CASGLVLGSEAFF. The CDR3 nucleotides are TGTGCTAGTGGTTTGGTACTGGGCTCTGAAGCTTTCTTT.

The chain couples TRBV6-5 to TRBJ1-1; D not certain. Germline CDR1 and CDR2: MNHEY and SVGAGI. The CDR3 is 14 amino acids. V gave up 3 bases and J gave up 0 bases, with 8 bases separating them. As DNA, the CDR3 is TGTGCCAGCAGTTATGGTACAGTGAACACTGAAGCTTTCTTT. Translated, it gives CASSYGTVNTEAFF.

The rearrangement uses TRBV6-4 and TRBJ2-7; the match to TRBD2 covers 14 bases. Germline V gene sequence: CDR1 MRHNA, CDR2 SNTAGT. The V and J ends lost 8 bases and 2 bases, in that order; junction bases with no gene match: 2. The CDR3 totals 14 residues. CDR3 nucleotide sequence: TGTGCCAGCGGACTAGCGGGAGGCCCCTACGAGCAGTACTTC. Its translation is CASGLAGGPYEQYF.

This clone has just a few counts. The CDR3 reads CASSLGAGDAETQYF. CDR3 bases: TGTGCCAGCAGCTTAGGGGCGGGAGATGCGGAGACCCAGTACTTC. The chain combines TRBV11-1 with TRBJ2-5; 7 positions match TRBD2. Trimming removed 1 base from V and 5 bases from J; junction bases left unmatched: 7. The CDR3 consists of 15 residues. CDR1 and CDR2 from the germline V gene are SGHAT and FQDESV (reference sequence).

This clone was found a few times. V is TRBV12-5 and J is TRBJ1-6, with 7 nucleotides matching TRBD1. The CDR3 is made up of 15 amino acids. The V gene end was trimmed by 3 bases and the J gene end by 6 bases; junction bases not matched to a gene: 5. CDR1 is LGHNT, CDR2 FRNRAP, per germline. The chain's CDR3 is CASGLTGTVNSPLHF. DNA of the CDR3: TGTGCTAGTGGTTTAACCGGGACAGTTAATTCACCCCTCCACTTT.

The gene calls are TRBV9 and TRBJ2-6; D gene unclear. The CDR3 is 15 residues long. Trimming left V 3 bases short and J 3 bases short, with 10 bases between. Looked up from germline, CDR1 is SGDLS and CDR2 is YYNGEE. Here the CDR3 reads CASSALSLGANVLTF. As DNA, the CDR3 is TGTGCCAGCAGCGCTTTGTCTCTTGGGGCCAACGTCCTGACTTTC.

This clone was seen a single time. The chain employs TRBV6-5 and TRBJ1-5; possibly TRBD1 for D (6 bases). The CDR3 extends over 15 amino acids. Trimming took 0 bases from V and 4 from J, leaving 10 bases between them. CDR1 and CDR2 from the germline V gene are MNHEY and SVGAGI. CDR3: CASSYSYRANQPQHF. CDR3 nucleotides: TGTGCCAGCAGTTACTCTTACAGGGCGAATCAGCCCCAGCATTTT.

The V call is TRBV5-1, the J call TRBJ2-7, with 10 bases identical to TRBD1. Trimming took 4 bases from V and 4 from J; bases not matched to a gene: 5. This CDR3 has 14 residues. Germline V gene data show CDR1 as SGHRS and CDR2 as YFSETQ. For the CDR3, the DNA is TGCGCCAGCAGCCGGGGACAGGGGCGGTACGAGCAGTACTTC. This encodes CASSRGQGRYEQYF. Combining the CDR3 with reference TRBV5-1 and TRBJ2-7 gives the whole variable domain KAGVTQTPRYLIKTRGQQVTLSCSPISGHRSVSWYQQTPGQGLQFLFEYFSETQRNKGNFPGRFSGRQFSNSRSEMNVSTLELGDSALYLCASSRGQGRYEQYFGPGTRLTVT.

The rearrangement uses TRBV28 and TRBJ1-1, with D hard to call. The CDR3 is made up of 12 amino acids. V lost 7 bases, J lost 5 bases, and 11 bases lay in between. Germline V gene lookup returns CDR1 MDHEN and CDR2 SYDVKM. The CDR3 loop reads CASKVSGTEAFF. CDR3 nucleotides: TGTGCCAGCAAAGTATCGGGGACTGAAGCTTTCTTT.

The chain couples TRBV28 to TRBJ2-2; D is unresolved. This CDR3 has 16 amino acids. Trimming shortened V by 6 bases and J by 0 bases, and 14 bases separated the two germline ends. The germline V gene encodes CDR1 MDHEN and CDR2 SYDVKM. The CDR3 bases are TGTGCCAGCAGCCCTGCCAGAAACCCGAACACCGGGGAGCTGTTTTTT. It specifies CASSPARNPNTGELFF. Combining the CDR3 with reference TRBV28 and TRBJ2-2 gives the whole variable domain DVKVTQSSRYLVKRTGEKVFLECVQDMDHENMFWYRQDPGLGLRLIYFSYDVKMKEKGDIPEGYSVSREKKERFSLILESASTNQTSMYLCASSPARNPNTGELFFGEGSRLTVL.

Only one count was recorded for this clone. The chain recombines TRBV6-5 with TRBJ2-2; 10 bases map to TRBD2. There are 15 residues in the CDR3. From germline, CDR1 is MNHEY and CDR2 SVGAGI. The V gene end was trimmed by 7 bases and the J gene end by 3 bases; junction bases not matched to a gene: 5. The CDR3 DNA is TGTGCCAGCAAATTAGCGGGAGGTTACACCGGGGAGCTGTTTTTT. It encodes CASKLAGGYTGELFF.

V gene TRBV2 combines with J gene TRBJ1-2; 8 nucleotides agree with TRBD1. CDR1 and CDR2 (germline): SNHLY, FYNNEI. The length of the CDR3 is 13 residues. The V segment lost 6 bases and the J segment 4 bases; nucleotides outside the gene matches: 4. The CDR3 sequence: CASSVGTGYGYTF. CDR3 nucleotide sequence: TGTGCCAGCAGCGTCGGGACAGGCTATGGCTACACCTTC.

The chain joins TRBV6-1 to TRBJ2-1; weak D call: TRBD2 (6 bases). Per the germline V gene, CDR1 is MNHNS and CDR2 is SASEGT. This CDR3 is 14 amino acids long. With 5 bases removed from V and 7 bases from J, the gap between germline ends came to 15 bases. The chain's CDR3 is CASSPGGNSNEQFF. DNA for the CDR3: TGTGCCAGCAGTCCGGGCGGGAACTCGAATGAGCAGTTCTTC.

The gene calls are TRBV15 and TRBJ2-7; 9 positions match TRBD2. The CDR3 is 17 amino acids. With V trimmed by 3 bases and J by 3 bases, 12 bases remained unmatched. Per the germline V gene, CDR1 is LNHNV and CDR2 is YYDKDF (reference sequence). The CDR3 DNA sequence: TGTGCCACCAGCAGCGTGAATGGGGCTAGCGGGAACTACGAGCAGTACTTC. This codes for CATSSVNGASGNYEQYF. The whole variable domain, filled in from reference TRBV15 and TRBJ2-7, reads DAMVIQNPRYQVTQFGKPVTLSCSQTLNHNVMYWYQQKSSQAPKLLFHYYDKDFNNEADTPDNFQSRRPNTSFCFLDIRSPGLGDTAMYLCATSSVNGASGNYEQYFGPGTRLTVT.

This rearrangement joins TRBV29-1 to TRBJ2-2; 9 nucleotides align to TRBD1. V lost 3 bases, J lost 6 bases, and 11 bases stayed unmatched. The CDR3 spans 16 residues. The germline CDR1 and CDR2 sequences are SQVTM and ANQGSEA. This chain's CDR3 is CSVDLPGQGLSGELFF. The CDR3 DNA reads as TGCAGCGTTGATTTGCCGGGACAGGGTCTCTCCGGGGAGCTGTTTTTT.

The J gene is TRBJ2-7, the V gene TRBV7-2; TRBD1 matches 7 bases. Germline CDR1 reads SGHTA; CDR2 reads FQGNSA. Trimming cost V 5 bases and J 2 bases; bases outside gene matches: 9. The CDR3 runs 15 residues. The DNA of the CDR3 is TGTGCCAGCAGCATATCCGCGCAGGGGGCCTACGAGCAGTACTTC. Translated: CASSISAQGAYEQYF.

This chain joins TRBV20-1 and TRBJ2-7; 7 bases map to TRBD1. Per germline, CDR1 DFQATT and CDR2 SNEGSKA (reference sequence). The CDR3 consists of 11 residues. The ends lost 7 bases at V and 5 bases at J; junction bases unmatched: 5. CDR3 region: CSVKGGHEQYF. The CDR3 DNA reads TGCAGTGTCAAAGGGGGCCACGAGCAGTACTTC.

The rearrangement joins TRBV19 to TRBJ2-7; tentative D call: TRBD1 (6 bases). Germline CDR1 reads LNHDA; CDR2 reads SQIVND (reference sequence). Trimming removed 5 bases from V and 3 bases from J, with 8 bases in between. The CDR3 consists of 12 residues. This chain's CDR3 is CASSLQGYEQYF. The CDR3 nucleotides read TGTGCCAGTAGTTTACAGGGCTACGAGCAGTACTTC.

This sequence joins TRBV28 and TRBJ2-5; 9 bases line up with TRBD2. Germline loops: CDR1 MDHEN, CDR2 SYDVKM. CDR3 size: 15 residues. Unmatched junction bases numbered 5, after V lost 2 bases and J lost 4 bases. DNA of the CDR3: TGTGCCAGCAGTTTAACTAGCGGGCAAGTAGAGACCCAGTACTTC. Protein: CASSLTSGQVETQYF.

This clone appeared once. This chain joins TRBV5-6 and TRBJ1-1; 7 bases are shared with TRBD1. Trimming at V came to 4 bases and at J to 4 bases, leaving 7 bases not matched to a gene. The CDR3 length is 14 residues. Germline CDR1 reads SGHDT; CDR2 reads YYEEEE. CDR3 sequence (DNA): TGTGCCAGCAGCGTACAGGCAGGGGGCACTGAAGCTTTCTTT. Residues: CASSVQAGGTEAFF.

The rearrangement links TRBV27 to TRBJ1-2; 9 nucleotides match TRBD1. In germline, CDR1 is MNHEY, CDR2 SMNVEV (reference sequence). With V trimmed by 3 bases and J by 4 bases, 12 bases remained unmatched. The CDR3 length is 17 residues. For the CDR3, the DNA is TGTGCCAGCAGTTTCCAGACCGGGACAGGGAAGAGCTATGGCTACACCTTC. Translating gives CASSFQTGTGKSYGYTF.